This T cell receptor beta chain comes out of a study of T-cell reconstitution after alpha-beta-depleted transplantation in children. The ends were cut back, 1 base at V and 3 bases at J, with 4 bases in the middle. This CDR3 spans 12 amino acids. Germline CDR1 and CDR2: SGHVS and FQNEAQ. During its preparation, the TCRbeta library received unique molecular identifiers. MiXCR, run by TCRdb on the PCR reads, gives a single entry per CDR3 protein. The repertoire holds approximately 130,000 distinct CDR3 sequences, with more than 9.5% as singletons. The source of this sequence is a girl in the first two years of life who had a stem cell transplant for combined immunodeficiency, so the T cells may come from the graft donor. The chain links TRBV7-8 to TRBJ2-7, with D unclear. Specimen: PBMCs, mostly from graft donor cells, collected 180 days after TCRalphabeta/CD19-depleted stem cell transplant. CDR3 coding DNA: TGTGCCAGCAGCTTAGTCAACTACGAGCAGTACTTC. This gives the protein CASSLVNYEQYF.